The rows below give T cell receptor beta chains drawn from one sample of a study of blood T cell repertoires in COVID-19. Libraries were prepared by immunoSEQ multiplex PCR; TCRdb keeps only in-frame clonotypes and omits some of them. Of 35,000 to 40,000 clones listed, approximately 90% are singletons. Material for sequencing was peripheral blood. The receptors shown here come from a human donor in a cohort sampled during active COVID-19. Both conserved end residues are part of each CDR3. The D gene is left open where the match is weak. Rows may omit the clone size; those that give it use once, few, many or a size class.

v_gene	d_gene	len	abundance	j_gene	CDR3nt	CDR3aa
TRBV4-1	TRBD1	15	.	TRBJ2-5	TGCGCCAGCAGCCAAAGGACAGGGGGCTGGGAGACCCAGTACTTC	CASSQRTGGWETQYF
TRBV30	TRBD1	12	.	TRBJ2-4	TGTGCCTGGGCCGCGACAGGGGACATTCAGTACTTC	CAWAATGDIQYF
TRBV30	.	16	.	TRBJ1-1	TGTGCCTGGAGTGTAAGGCTGGGGCCCGGGAGCACTGAAGCTTTCTTT	CAWSVRLGPGSTEAFF
TRBV19	.	13	.	TRBJ2-3	TGTGCCAGTAGTTCCTCATTGAGGGATACGCAGTATTTT	CASSSSLRDTQYF
TRBV3-1/TRBV3-2	TRBD1	13	.	TRBJ1-6	TGTGCCAGCAGCCAAGGACAGGGCTCACCCCTCCACTTT	CASSQGQGSPLHF
TRBV7-6	.	13	once	TRBJ2-7	TGTGCCAGCAGCTTGCAAGGGGGCTACGAGCAGTACTTC	CASSLQGGYEQYF
TRBV7-8	.	13	.	TRBJ2-1	TGTGCCAGCAGCCCTACCTCCTACAATGAGCAGTTCTTC	CASSPTSYNEQFF
TRBV5-1	.	15	.	TRBJ2-6	TGCGCCAGCGGATCAAGGGCGGGTGGGGCCAACGTCCTGACTTTC	CASGSRAGGANVLTF
TRBV28	.	15	once	TRBJ2-2	TGTGCCAGCAGAAAGACAGACACGAACACCGGGGAGCTGTTTTTT	CASRKTDTNTGELFF
TRBV5-4	TRBD2	19	.	TRBJ2-3	TGTGCCAGCAGCTTGGGTGGGGCTAGCGGGGACTCAATCACAGATACGCAGTATTTT	CASSLGGASGDSITDTQYF
TRBV6-2/TRBV6-3	TRBD1	12	.	TRBJ2-7	TGTGCCAGCAGTCGGACAGGGGGTGAGCAGTACTTC	CASSRTGGEQYF
TRBV9	.	16	.	TRBJ1-3	TGTGCCAGCAGCGCATACCAGGGTATTGCTGGAAACACCATATATTTT	CASSAYQGIAGNTIYF
TRBV7-3	.	13	.	TRBJ2-6	TGTGCCAGCAGCCCTCCAGGGACACCCGTCCTGACTTTC	CASSPPGTPVLTF
TRBV2	.	15	.	TRBJ1-1	TGTGCCAGCAACATAGGAGTCCAGGGGTGGACTGAAGCTTTCTTT	CASNIGVQGWTEAFF
TRBV5-1	.	14	.	TRBJ1-1	TGCGCCAGCCGTATTTTACGGGAGAACACTGAAGCTTTCTTT	CASRILRENTEAFF
TRBV20-1	.	10	.	TRBJ1-5	TGCAGTGCTAAAGCAGGGCCCCAGCATTTT	CSAKAGPQHF
TRBV4-1	TRBD2	16	.	TRBJ2-3	TGCGCCAGCAGCCAAGCAGCGGGGGGGCTTTTAGATACGCAGTATTTT	CASSQAAGGLLDTQYF
TRBV5-1	.	14	.	TRBJ1-2	TGCGCCAGCAGCTTGGCCCCGGGGGTTGTTGGCTACACCTTC	CASSLAPGVVGYTF
TRBV30	TRBD1	12	.	TRBJ1-2	TGTGCCTTACAGGGGGCGGACTATGGCTACACCTTC	CALQGADYGYTF
TRBV28	.	12	.	TRBJ2-5	TGTGCCAGCAGTCCACTACAGGGGACCCAGTACTTC	CASSPLQGTQYF
TRBV5-1	TRBD1	13	.	TRBJ1-2	TGCGCCAGCAGCATTGGGACAGGCTATGGCTACACCTTC	CASSIGTGYGYTF
TRBV2	TRBD2	13	.	TRBJ2-1	TGTGCCGCACGGCGGACTAGCGTCGGTGAGCAGTTCTTC	CAARRTSVGEQFF
TRBV15	.	14	.	TRBJ2-1	TGTGCCACCAGCAGGGGGGGCTCCTACAATGAGCAGTTCTTC	CATSRGGSYNEQFF
TRBV11-2	.	15	.	TRBJ1-6	TGTGCCAGCAGCTTGAAGAGCTCCTATAATTCACCCCTCCACTTT	CASSLKSSYNSPLHF
TRBV5-1	TRBD1	15	.	TRBJ2-5	TGCGCCAGCAGGCCCGGGACAGGGGGCGAAGAGACCCAGTACTTC	CASRPGTGGEETQYF
TRBV6-5	.	12	.	TRBJ1-4	TGTGCCAGCAGTCGTACACGTGAAAAACTGTTTTTT	CASSRTREKLFF
TRBV6-5	.	13	once	TRBJ2-2	TGTGCCAGCAGATCCGATCTAACCGGGGAGCTGTTTTTT	CASRSDLTGELFF